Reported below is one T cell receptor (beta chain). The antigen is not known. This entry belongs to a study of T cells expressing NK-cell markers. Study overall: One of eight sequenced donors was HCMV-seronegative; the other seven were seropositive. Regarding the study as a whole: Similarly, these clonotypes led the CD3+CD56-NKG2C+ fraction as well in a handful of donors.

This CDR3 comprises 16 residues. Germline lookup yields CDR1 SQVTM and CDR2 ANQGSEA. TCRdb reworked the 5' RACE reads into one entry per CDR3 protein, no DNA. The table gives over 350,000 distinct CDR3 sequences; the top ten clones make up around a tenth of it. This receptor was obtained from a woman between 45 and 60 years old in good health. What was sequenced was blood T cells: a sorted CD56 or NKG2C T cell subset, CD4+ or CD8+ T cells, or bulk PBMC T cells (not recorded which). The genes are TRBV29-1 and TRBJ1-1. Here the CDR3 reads CSVEVFGGEKNTEAFF.